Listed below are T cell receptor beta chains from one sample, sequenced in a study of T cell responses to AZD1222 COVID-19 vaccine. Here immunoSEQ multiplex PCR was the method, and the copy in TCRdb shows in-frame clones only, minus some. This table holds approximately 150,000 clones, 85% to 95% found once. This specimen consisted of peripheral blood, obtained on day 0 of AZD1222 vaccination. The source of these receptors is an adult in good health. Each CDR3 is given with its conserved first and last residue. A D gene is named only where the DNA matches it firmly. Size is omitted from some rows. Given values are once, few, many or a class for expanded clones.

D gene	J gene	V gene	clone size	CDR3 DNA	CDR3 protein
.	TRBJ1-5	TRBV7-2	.	TGTGCCAGCAGCTTAGGATCGTTTTGGGGTTTATTCAATCAGCCCCAGCATTTT	CASSLGSFWGLFNQPQHF
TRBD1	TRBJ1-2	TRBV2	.	TGTGCCAGCAGGGCCGGGACAGTCTTACTTAGGGGCTACACCTTC	CASRAGTVLLRGYTF
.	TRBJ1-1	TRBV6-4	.	TGTGCCAGCTCCCTGCGCGGGGACACTGAAGCTTTCTTT	CASSLRGDTEAFF
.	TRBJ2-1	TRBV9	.	TGTGCCAGCAGCTCCGGGACACCCTTAAGGCAGGATGAGCAGTTCTTC	CASSSGTPLRQDEQFF
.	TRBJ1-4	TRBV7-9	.	TGTGCCAGCAGCTTAGACAGAAAAAATGAAAAACTGTTTTTT	CASSLDRKNEKLFF
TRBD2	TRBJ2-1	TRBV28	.	TGTGCCAGCAGCCTTGGGACTAGCGGGAGCAGGAGTGAGCAGTTCTTC	CASSLGTSGSRSEQFF
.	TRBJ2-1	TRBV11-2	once	TGTGCCAGCAGCCCAGATCGGATCGGCTACAATGAGCAGTTCTTC	CASSPDRIGYNEQFF
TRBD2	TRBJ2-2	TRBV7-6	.	TGTGCCAGCAGCTTTACCGGGACTAGCGCCGGGGAGCTGTTTTTT	CASSFTGTSAGELFF
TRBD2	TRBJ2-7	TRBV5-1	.	TGCGCCAGCAGCTTGGGAGCTAGCGGGGGGGCCCAATACGAGCAGTACTTC	CASSLGASGGAQYEQYF
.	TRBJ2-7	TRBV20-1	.	TGCAGCCCAAGGTTGGCCCACGAGCAGTACTTC	CSPRLAHEQYF
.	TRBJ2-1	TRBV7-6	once	TGTGCCAGCAGCTTAGAGACAGGTGGAAATGAGCAGTTCTTC	CASSLETGGNEQFF
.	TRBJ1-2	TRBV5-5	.	TGTGCCAGCAGCTTGGCTGGGGGAGGTGGCTACACCTTC	CASSLAGGGGYTF
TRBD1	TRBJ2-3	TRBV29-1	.	TGCAGCGTTGAAGCACAGGACAGGAGCACAGATACGCAGTATTTT	CSVEAQDRSTDTQYF
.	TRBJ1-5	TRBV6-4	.	TGTGCCAGCAGTGACCAAACGTCCTCGGAGGGTAAAATAAGGCGCGGTCCAATTTTTCAGCCCCAGCATTTT	CASSDQTSSEGKIRRGPIFQPQHF
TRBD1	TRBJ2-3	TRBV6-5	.	TGTGCCAGCAGTTACTTGGGACAGCTTAGCACAGATACGCAGTATTTT	CASSYLGQLSTDTQYF
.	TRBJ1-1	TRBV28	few	TGTGCCAGCACCATTACCCGGACTGCCACTGAAGCTTTCTTT	CASTITRTATEAFF
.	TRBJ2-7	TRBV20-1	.	TGCAGTGCTGGTGGGCAGTACTTC	CSAGGQYF
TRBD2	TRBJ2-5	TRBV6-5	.	TGTGCCAGCACCACGAGCGGGAGTAGTGAGACCCAGTACTTC	CASTTSGSSETQYF
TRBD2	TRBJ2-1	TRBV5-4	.	TGTGCCAGCAGCACTAGCGGGGGGGCCGAGGAGCAGTTCTTC	CASSTSGGAEEQFF
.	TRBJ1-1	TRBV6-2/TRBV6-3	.	TGTGCCAGCAGCCTCCTTCCGACACCGAACACTGAAGCTTTCTTT	CASSLLPTPNTEAFF
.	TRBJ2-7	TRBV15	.	TGTGCCACCTCGGCCGCGTACGAGCAGTACTTC	CATSAAYEQYF
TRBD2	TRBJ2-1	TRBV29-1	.	TGCAGCGTTGATCCGGGAGGTAGCGGGGGGGCAAATGAGCAGTTCTTC	CSVDPGGSGGANEQFF
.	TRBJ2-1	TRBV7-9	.	TGTGCCAGCAGCTTAGCATCAACGGGCAGGCCGCCCTCCTACAATGAGCAGTTCTTC	CASSLASTGRPPSYNEQFF
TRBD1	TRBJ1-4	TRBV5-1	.	TGCGCCAGCAGCTTGGGACAGGGACTGAGGGGTGAAAAACTGTTTTTT	CASSLGQGLRGEKLFF
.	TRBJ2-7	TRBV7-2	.	TGTGCCAGCAGCTTAGCGAGAGGTCCCTACGAGCAGTACTTC	CASSLARGPYEQYF
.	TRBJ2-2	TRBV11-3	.	TGTGCCAGCAGCTTGGGCGGGACTTGGAGCACCGGGGAGCTGTTTTTT	CASSLGGTWSTGELFF
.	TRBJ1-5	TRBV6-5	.	TGTGCCAGCAGTTATGGGGGAGGTGGTCAGCCCCAGCATTTT	CASSYGGGGQPQHF
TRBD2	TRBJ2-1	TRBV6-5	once	TGTGCCAGCAGCTTCGGGGGGATTCCCTACAATGAGCAGTTCTTC	CASSFGGIPYNEQFF
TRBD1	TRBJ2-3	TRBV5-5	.	TGTGCCAGCAGCTTAGTTGGGACAGCCTCCACAGATACGCAGTATTTT	CASSLVGTASTDTQYF
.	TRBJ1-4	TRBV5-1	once	TGCGCCAGCAGCTCTACAGGGATAACTAATGAAAAACTGTTTTTT	CASSSTGITNEKLFF
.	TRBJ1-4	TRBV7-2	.	TGTGCCAGCAGCCCTGTTGAAGGGTTTGGTGAAAAACTGTTTTTT	CASSPVEGFGEKLFF
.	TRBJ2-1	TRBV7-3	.	TGTGCCAGCAGCTCATCTACCTACAATGAGCAGTTCTTC	CASSSSTYNEQFF
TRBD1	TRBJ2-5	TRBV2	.	TGTGCCAGCGTCGAGACAGGGGGCTGGGGAGAGACCCAGTACTTC	CASVETGGWGETQYF
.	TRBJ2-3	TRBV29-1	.	TGCAGCGTTGAAGTTCCTTACACAGATACGCAGTATTTT	CSVEVPYTDTQYF
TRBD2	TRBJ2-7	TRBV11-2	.	TGTGCCAGCAGCGGCGGGACTAGCGGGACCTACGAGCAGTACTTC	CASSGGTSGTYEQYF
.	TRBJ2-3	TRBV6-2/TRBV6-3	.	TGTGCCAGCAGCCCTTTCCGTCGGCGGATTAGCACAGATACGCAGTATTTT	CASSPFRRRISTDTQYF
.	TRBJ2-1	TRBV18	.	TGTGCCAGCTCATCTACAATGGGTGAGCAGTTCTTC	CASSSTMGEQFF
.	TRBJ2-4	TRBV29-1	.	TGCAGCGTTGAAGGAGAGAGAGCGGGCAAAAACATTCAGTACTTC	CSVEGERAGKNIQYF
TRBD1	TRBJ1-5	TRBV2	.	TGTGCCAGCAGTGATACAGGGGCCAATCAGCCCCAGCATTTT	CASSDTGANQPQHF
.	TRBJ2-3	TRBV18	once	TGTGCCAGCTCACGGTTGGGGCAGGGTCTAGATACGCAGTATTTT	CASSRLGQGLDTQYF
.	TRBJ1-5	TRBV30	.	TGTGCCTGGAGTAATGGGTATCAGCCCCAGCATTTT	CAWSNGYQPQHF
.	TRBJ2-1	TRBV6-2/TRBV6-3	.	TGTGCCAGCACCCCAAGGTCTGATAGCGGCAATGAGCAGTTCTTC	CASTPRSDSGNEQFF
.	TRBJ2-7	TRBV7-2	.	TGTGCCAGCAGCTTAAACCCCCTCCGACAGCCCAGGCGAGACGAGCAGTACTTC	CASSLNPLRQPRRDEQYF
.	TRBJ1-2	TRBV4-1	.	TGCGCCAGCAGCCCAGGGCGGGGTTTGAGGGGCTACACCTTC	CASSPGRGLRGYTF
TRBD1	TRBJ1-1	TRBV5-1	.	TGCGCCAGCAGCGTTGGACAGGGGTTCACTGAAGCTTTCTTT	CASSVGQGFTEAFF
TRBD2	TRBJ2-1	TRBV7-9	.	TGTGCCAGCAGGGTCCCGGGACTAGCGGTATACAATGAGCAGTTCTTC	CASRVPGLAVYNEQFF
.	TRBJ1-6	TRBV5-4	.	TGTGCCAGCAGCGGAGGGGGGAATTCACCCCTCCACTTT	CASSGGGNSPLHF
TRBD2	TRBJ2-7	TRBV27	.	TGTGCCAGCAGTTTGGCGGGGGGGCCCTACGAGCAGTACTTC	CASSLAGGPYEQYF
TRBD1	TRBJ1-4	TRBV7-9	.	TGTGCCAGCAGCTTGGGACAGGGGGAAGGTGAAAAACTGTTTTTT	CASSLGQGEGEKLFF
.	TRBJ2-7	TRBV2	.	TGTGCCAGCAGTGAATGGTTGGGTTTCACATACGAGCAGTGCTTC	CASSEWLGFTYEQCF
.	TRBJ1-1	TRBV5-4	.	TGTGCCAGCAGCTTGGCGGTTAACACTGAAGCTTTCTTT	CASSLAVNTEAFF